These 9 T cell receptor beta chains share one sample of origin, sequenced in a study of cytomegalovirus exposure and HLA in healthy donors. Produced via immunoSEQ multiplex PCR; TCRdb's table is partial and in-frame only. The sample records 120,000 or so clones, 88% being singletons. Specimen: PBMCs. These receptors all come from a man aged 25-45 years in good health and CMV-seronegative.

This chain uses TRBV5-1 with TRBJ2-3; D perhaps matches TRBD1 (5 bases). CDR1 is SGHRS, CDR2 YFSETQ, per germline. The CDR3 is 13 amino acids. V lost 1 base and J lost 4, with 7 bases in between. CDR3 DNA sequence: TGCGCCAGCAGCTTGCAGGGTCCAGATACGCAGTATTTT. This codes for CASSLQGPDTQYF.

The chain employs TRBV9 and TRBJ2-1, with 8 bases aligning to TRBD1. The germline CDR1 and CDR2 sequences are SGDLS and YYNGEE. The CDR3 totals 16 residues. Trimming removed 2 bases from V and 8 bases from J; junction bases left unmatched: 12. The CDR3 loop is CASSVDTGGWEYEQFF. The CDR3 DNA reads TGTGCCAGCAGCGTGGATACAGGGGGTTGGGAGTATGAGCAGTTCTTC.

The V gene is TRBV18, the J gene TRBJ1-1; the match to TRBD1 covers 10 bases. CDR1 KGHSH and CDR2 LQKENI come from the germline V gene. The V segment lost 1 base and the J segment 4 bases; nucleotides outside the gene matches: 3. The CDR3 is made up of 15 amino acids. CDR3 DNA: TGTGCCAGCTCACCACGGACAGGGGGAGGCACTGAAGCTTTCTTT. This gives the protein CASSPRTGGGTEAFF.

V gene TRBV6-6 combines with J gene TRBJ2-7, with a weak D call TRBD2 (6 bases). Per germline, CDR1 MNHNY and CDR2 SVGAGI (reference sequence). The CDR3 covers 16 residues. V was pared by 6 bases and J by 5 bases, with 23 bases between. The CDR3 DNA sequence: TGTGCCAGCAGGCCAAGAGTTGGGACTCCGCCAGACGAGCAGTACTTC. It translates to CASRPRVGTPPDEQYF.

V and J are TRBV2 and TRBJ2-7; TRBD1 is a possible D gene (5 bases). CDR1 and CDR2 (germline): SNHLY, FYNNEI. The CDR3 has 12 residues. With 8 bases removed from V and 5 bases from J, the gap between germline ends came to 13 bases. CDR3 nucleotides: TGTGCCAGCCTGGGGTCAGGGAACGAGCAGTACTTC. It specifies CASLGSGNEQYF.

The rearrangement uses TRBV5-1 and TRBJ2-1; no definite D call. The CDR3 is 11 residues long. Trimming took 0 bases from V and 8 from J, leaving 3 bases between them. Per germline, CDR1 SGHRS and CDR2 YFSETQ. This CDR3 reads CASSLVDEQFF. As DNA, the CDR3 is TGCGCCAGCAGCTTGGTAGATGAGCAGTTCTTC. The full variable domain, its missing parts supplied by reference TRBV5-1 and TRBJ2-1, is KAGVTQTPRYLIKTRGQQVTLSCSPISGHRSVSWYQQTPGQGLQFLFEYFSETQRNKGNFPGRFSGRQFSNSRSEMNVSTLELGDSALYLCASSLVDEQFFGPGTRLTVL.

V is TRBV19 and J is TRBJ2-1, with unresolved D. The germline V and J ends were trimmed by 9 bases and 0 bases, with 3 bases remaining between them. The length of the CDR3 is 11 residues. The V gene's germline CDR1 is LNHDA and CDR2 SQIVND (reference sequence). The CDR3 here is CASRSYNEQFF. The CDR3 nucleotides read TGTGCCAGCCGCTCCTACAATGAGCAGTTCTTC.

The J gene is TRBJ2-2, the V gene TRBV19; TRBD2 agrees at 7 bases. This CDR3 is 19 amino acids long. J lost 5 bases, V lost 3 bases, and 18 bases had no gene match. CDR1 is LNHDA and CDR2 is SQIVND in the germline V gene (reference sequence). DNA for the CDR3: TGTGCCAGTAGTATTTCCGAATACCTAGTTGGGAGGGCAACCGGGGAGCTGTTTTTT. This encodes CASSISEYLVGRATGELFF.

The chain joins TRBV28 to TRBJ2-7; D gene unclear. CDR1 is MDHEN, CDR2 SYDVKM, per germline. Between the trimmed V and J ends, which lost 2 bases and 3 bases, there was a span of 5 bases. CDR3 length equals 12 residues. This chain's CDR3 is CASSLALYEQYF. The DNA for the CDR3 is TGTGCCAGCAGTTTAGCACTCTACGAGCAGTACTTC. The full variable domain, with the rest looked up from reference TRBV28 and TRBJ2-7, is DVKVTQSSRYLVKRTGEKVFLECVQDMDHENMFWYRQDPGLGLRLIYFSYDVKMKEKGDIPEGYSVSREKKERFSLILESASTNQTSMYLCASSLALYEQYFGPGTRLTVT.